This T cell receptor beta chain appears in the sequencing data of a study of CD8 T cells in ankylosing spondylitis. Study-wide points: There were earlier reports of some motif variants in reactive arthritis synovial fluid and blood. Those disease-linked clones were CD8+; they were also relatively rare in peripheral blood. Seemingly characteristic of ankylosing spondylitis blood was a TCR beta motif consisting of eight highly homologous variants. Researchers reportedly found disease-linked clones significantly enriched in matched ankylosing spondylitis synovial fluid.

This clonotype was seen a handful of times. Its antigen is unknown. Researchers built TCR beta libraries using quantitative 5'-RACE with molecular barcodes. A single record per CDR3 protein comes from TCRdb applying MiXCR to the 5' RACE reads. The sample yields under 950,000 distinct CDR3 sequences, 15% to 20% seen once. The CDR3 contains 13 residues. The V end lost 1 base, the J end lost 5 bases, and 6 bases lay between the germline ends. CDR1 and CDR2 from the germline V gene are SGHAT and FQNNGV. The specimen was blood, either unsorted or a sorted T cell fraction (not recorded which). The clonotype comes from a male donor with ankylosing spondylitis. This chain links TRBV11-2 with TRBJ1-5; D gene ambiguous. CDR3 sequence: CASSLAQDQPQHF. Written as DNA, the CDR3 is TGTGCCAGCAGCTTAGCCCAAGATCAGCCCCAGCATTTT.